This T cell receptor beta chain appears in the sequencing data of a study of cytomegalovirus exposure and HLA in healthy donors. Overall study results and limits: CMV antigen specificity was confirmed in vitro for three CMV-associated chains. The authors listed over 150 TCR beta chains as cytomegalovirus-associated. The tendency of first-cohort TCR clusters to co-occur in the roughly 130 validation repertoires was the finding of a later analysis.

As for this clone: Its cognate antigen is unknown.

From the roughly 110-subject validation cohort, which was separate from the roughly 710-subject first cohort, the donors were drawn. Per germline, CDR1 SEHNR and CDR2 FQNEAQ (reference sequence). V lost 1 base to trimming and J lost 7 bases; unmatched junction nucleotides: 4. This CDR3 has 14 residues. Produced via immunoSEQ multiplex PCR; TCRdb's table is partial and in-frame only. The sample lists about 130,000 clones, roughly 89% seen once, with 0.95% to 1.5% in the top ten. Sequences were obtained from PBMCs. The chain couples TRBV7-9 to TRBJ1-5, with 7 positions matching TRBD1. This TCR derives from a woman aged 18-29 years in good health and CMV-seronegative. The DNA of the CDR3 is TGTGCCAGCAGCTTAGATGGAGGGGGCCAGCCCCAGCATTTT. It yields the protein CASSLDGGGQPQHF.